These 25 T cell receptor beta chains came from one sample sequenced in a study of regulatory T cells in long-lasting Graves disease. The time point denotes: newly diagnosed GD, antithyroid drugs for less than 3 months. Preparation of the TCR library used RNA extracted from PBMCs. To make TCR beta libraries, researchers used iRepertoire HTBI primers and Arm-PCR of CDR3 regions. MiXCR, applied by TCRdb to the multiplex PCR reads, yields one record per CDR3 protein. The sample records about 620,000 distinct CDR3 sequences, around 17% being singletons. These data were also filed under a second study, of T cells in Graves' hyperthyroidism and ophthalmopathy.

The sample here was peripheral blood mononuclear cells (PBMCs), taken at new diagnosis, from a patient treated with antithyroid drugs. Receptor source: a woman aged 25 to 39 with Graves disease.

This clonotype has a count of ten or more. CDR3 protein: CASSSRPRGDMYF. Written as DNA, the CDR3 is TGTGCCAGCAGTTCCCGACCTCGAGGGGACATGTACTTC. V usage is TRBV28 and J usage is TRBJ2-5, with D tentatively TRBD1 (6 bases). The CDR3 extends over 13 amino acids. CDR1 MDHEN and CDR2 SYDVKM come from the germline V gene. Trimming left V 4 bases short and J 13 bases short, with 19 bases between.

Remarks on this clonotype: This may come from a read error, since a much larger clone is one base off. The V and J genes are TRBV7-2 and TRBJ1-5; TRBD1 might be the D (6 bases). The CDR3 runs to 14 residues. V lost 6 bases and J 7 bases, leaving 16 bases between the germline ends. Looked up from germline, CDR1 is SGHTA and CDR2 is FQGNSA. CDR3 nucleotides: TGTGCCAGCAGGGAGTCGGGGGGCGGACAGCCCCAGCATTTT. Protein product: CASRESGGGQPQHF.

The chain recombines TRBV7-9 with TRBJ1-2; D perhaps matches TRBD1 (6 bases). Between the trimmed V and J ends, which lost 6 bases and 6 bases, there was a span of 11 bases. The CDR3 runs 12 residues. Per the germline V gene, CDR1 is SEHNR and CDR2 is FQNEAQ (reference sequence). The CDR3 DNA reads TGTGCCAGCAGACGACAGGCTGATGGCTACACCTTC. As protein: CASRRQADGYTF.

Many counts were recorded for this clonotype. CDR3 nucleotide sequence: TGCGCCAGCAGCTCGGGACAGGCGGAGAACACTGAAGCTTTCTTT. Protein product: CASSSGQAENTEAFF. This chain links TRBV5-1 with TRBJ1-1; 8 bases fit TRBD1. This CDR3 is 15 amino acids long. V shed 3 bases, J shed 1 base, and the junction held 5 bases outside the gene matches. Germline lookup yields CDR1 SGHRS and CDR2 YFSETQ.

This clonotype was counted ten times or more. The J gene is TRBJ2-1, the V gene TRBV10-3; D gene uncertain. V was shortened by 2 bases and J by 6 bases, with 5 bases between the two germline ends. Germline V lookup: CDR1 ENHRY, CDR2 SYGVKD. The CDR3 covers 12 residues. The DNA for the CDR3 is TGTGCCATCAGTGAGCGCGCCAATGAGCAGTTCTTC. This sequence encodes CAISERANEQFF.

This clonotype was observed a handful of times. The junction departs from germline at one end; a sequencing error may be responsible. The V and J genes are TRBV6-1 and TRBJ2-1; 11 positions agree with TRBD2. From germline, CDR1 is MNHNS and CDR2 SASEGT. The CDR3 has 16 residues. CDR3 DNA sequence: TGTGCCGGCAGGCGGTACACTAGCGGGAGCGTTAATGAGCAGTTCTTC. Its protein is CAGRRYTSGSVNEQFF.

There are many counts of this clonotype. V gene TRBV7-9 combines with J gene TRBJ1-1, with D possibly matching TRBD1 (6 bases). The CDR3 totals 15 residues. Trimming cost V 5 bases and J 0 bases, with 13 bases left between them. Germline values: CDR1 SEHNR, CDR2 FQNEAQ (reference sequence). CDR3 protein: CASSKQGALNTEAFF. The CDR3 DNA follows: TGTGCCAGCAGCAAACAGGGTGCCCTGAACACTGAAGCTTTCTTT.

This clonotype was seen more than once but under ten times. The chain employs TRBV12-3 or TRBV12-4 and TRBJ2-2; D gene uncertain. V dropped 2 bases and J dropped 5 bases, with 9 bases sitting between them. This CDR3 is 14 amino acids long. The CDR3 here is CASSLRPVTGELFF. The DNA of the CDR3 is TGTGCCAGCAGTTTAAGGCCCGTAACCGGGGAGCTGTTTTTT.

This chain's CDR3 is CASSLWVLSTGELFF. In DNA form, the CDR3 reads TGTGCCAGCAGCCTCTGGGTCTTAAGCACCGGGGAGCTGTTTTTT. The chain combines TRBV28 with TRBJ2-2; D remains ambiguous. With 6 bases removed from V and 4 bases from J, the gap between germline ends came to 15 bases. The CDR3 totals 15 residues. From germline, CDR1 is MDHEN and CDR2 SYDVKM.

The J gene is TRBJ2-1, the V gene TRBV20-1; D is unclear. Near its end, the DNA agrees better with TRBJ2-5, so the J call may be wrong. CDR3 length: 13 amino acids. CDR1 and CDR2 from the germline V gene are DFQATT and SNEGSKA (reference sequence). The CDR3 coding sequence is TGCAGTGCTAGAATGCAGAACCAAGAGACCCAGTACTTC. It encodes CSARMQNQETQYF.

In this sample, this clonotype turned up many times. J is TRBJ2-1 and V is TRBV18; no firm D call. Deletions cut 3 bases from V and 8 bases from J, with 14 bases between. The CDR3 runs 14 residues. Per the germline V gene, CDR1 is KGHSH and CDR2 is LQKENI. CDR3 residues: CASSPSTRGDEQFF. In DNA, the CDR3 is TGTGCCAGCTCACCCTCGACACGAGGTGATGAGCAGTTCTTC. Based on the CDR3 plus reference TRBV18 and TRBJ2-1, the full variable domain is NAGVMQNPRHLVRRRGQEARLRCSPMKGHSHVYWYRQLPEEGLKFMVYLQKENIIDESGMPKERFSAEFPKEGPSILRIQQVVRGDSAAYFCASSPSTRGDEQFFGPGTRLTVL.

At least ten counts were recorded for this clonotype. The chain links TRBV27 to TRBJ2-5; 8 positions match TRBD1. Losses at the gene ends were 0 bases for V and 2 bases for J; bases not matched to a gene: 8. Germline CDR1 is MNHEY and CDR2 is SMNVEV (reference sequence). The CDR3 spans 17 residues. For the CDR3, the DNA is TGTGCCAGCAGTTTATCGCTAGGACAGGGTCTACAAGAGACCCAGTACTTC. Protein: CASSLSLGQGLQETQYF.

In this sample, this clonotype turned up a few times. The genes are TRBV20-1 and TRBJ1-5; 7 nucleotides agree with TRBD1. The germline gives CDR1 DFQATT, CDR2 SNEGSKA (reference sequence). Unmatched junction bases numbered 8, after V lost 1 base and J lost 5 bases. CDR3 length: 15 amino acids. CDR3 region: CSARADRLGDQPQHF. The CDR3 nucleotides are TGCAGTGCTAGAGCGGACAGGTTGGGGGATCAGCCCCAGCATTTT.

This clonotype was counted many times. This chain joins TRBV28 and TRBJ1-4; TRBD1 agrees at 10 bases. V dropped 4 bases and J dropped 0; count of bases not matched to a gene: 2. There are 16 residues in the CDR3. Germline-derived CDR1 and CDR2 are MDHEN and SYDVKM. CDR3 amino acids: CASSSGQGPTNEKLFF. The CDR3 region has the DNA TGTGCCAGCAGTTCGGGACAGGGGCCAACTAATGAAAAACTGTTTTTT.

In its sample, this clonotype was seen many times. The chain is built from TRBV20-1 and TRBJ1-1; 7 nucleotides agree with TRBD1. J lost 3 bases, V lost 5 bases, and 3 bases had no gene match. Germline CDR1 and CDR2: DFQATT and SNEGSKA (reference sequence). There are 12 residues in the CDR3. CDR3 in amino acids: CSAYDRDTEAFF. The CDR3 DNA reads as TGCAGTGCTTACGACAGGGACACTGAAGCTTTCTTT.

This clonotype was detected ten times or more. The V and J genes are TRBV5-1 and TRBJ2-1; the match to TRBD1 covers 9 bases. This CDR3 is built from 14 residues. Losses at the gene ends were 7 bases for V and 5 bases for J; bases not matched to a gene: 7. Looked up from germline, CDR1 is SGHRS and CDR2 is YFSETQ. The CDR3 nucleotides are TGCGCCAGCGGCCCGGGACAGGGTGACAATGAGCAGTTCTTC. Its protein is CASGPGQGDNEQFF.

This clonotype came up many times. The chain couples TRBV6-1 to TRBJ1-1, with a possible D match to TRBD1 (6 bases). Deletions cut 6 bases from V and 3 bases from J, with 17 bases between. Germline V gives CDR1 MNHNS, CDR2 SASEGT. This CDR3 comprises 15 residues. This CDR3 is CASSISRGGDTEAFF. In DNA form, the CDR3 reads TGTGCCAGCAGCATCTCTAGAGGGGGGGACACTGAAGCTTTCTTT.

This rearrangement joins TRBV28 to TRBJ1-4; D is unclear. Deletions cut 10 bases from V and 5 bases from J, with 14 bases between. Per germline, CDR1 MDHEN and CDR2 SYDVKM. CDR3 length: 13 residues. The CDR3 is CAIPGARNEKLFF. The CDR3 bases are TGTGCCATTCCAGGAGCCAGAAATGAAAAACTGTTTTTT.

This clonotype occurred a few times. The chain links TRBV9 to TRBJ2-1; D may be TRBD2 (6 bases). Germline V gene lookup returns CDR1 SGDLS and CDR2 YYNGEE. The CDR3 length is 14 residues. V was clipped by 5 bases and J by 7 bases, with 16 bases between them. CDR3 protein: CASSVAPTSNEQFF. For the CDR3, the DNA is TGTGCCAGCAGTGTCGCACCGACTAGTAATGAGCAGTTCTTC.

This chain joins TRBV15 and TRBJ2-5; 9 positions match TRBD1. The CDR3 is 17 amino acids. Germline V lookup: CDR1 LNHNV, CDR2 YYDKDF (reference sequence). J gave up 4 bases and V 2 bases, and 11 bases lay outside the gene matches. The chain's CDR3 is CATSRTLPGQGGETQYF. The CDR3 DNA sequence: TGTGCCACCAGCAGAACCCTCCCGGGACAGGGAGGAGAGACCCAGTACTTC. Complete variable domain (other parts from reference TRBV15 and TRBJ2-5): DAMVIQNPRYQVTQFGKPVTLSCSQTLNHNVMYWYQQKSSQAPKLLFHYYDKDFNNEADTPDNFQSRRPNTSFCFLDIRSPGLGDTAMYLCATSRTLPGQGGETQYFGPGTRLLVL.

This clonotype has more than one count but fewer than ten. The chain recombines TRBV27 with TRBJ2-7; 8 bases match TRBD1. Trimming at V came to 6 bases and at J to 3 bases, leaving 13 bases not matched to a gene. Looked up from germline, CDR1 is MNHEY and CDR2 is SMNVEV (reference sequence). The length of the CDR3 is 16 residues. The CDR3 sequence is CASSRGQGGSNYEQYF. CDR3 DNA: TGTGCCAGCAGCCGAGGACAGGGTGGATCCAACTACGAGCAGTACTTC.

This clonotype was detected ten times or more. The J gene is TRBJ2-1, the V gene TRBV7-9; TRBD1 matches at 7 bases. Germline CDR1 reads SEHNR; CDR2 reads FQNEAQ (reference sequence). The CDR3 sequence is 15 residues long. V gave up 3 bases and J gave up 4 bases; unmatched junction bases: 6. The CDR3 region has the DNA TGTGCCAGCAGCTTCCGGGACAGTCGTTACAATGAGCAGTTCTTC. Its protein product is CASSFRDSRYNEQFF.

This clonotype was seen more than once but under ten times. This chain connects TRBV7-8 to TRBJ2-1, with a tentative D call TRBD2 (6 bases). CDR1 SGHVS and CDR2 FQNEAQ come from the germline V gene. The CDR3 runs to 16 residues. The V and J ends lost 4 bases and 3 bases respectively, with 16 bases between them. CDR3 amino acids: CASSSQLPGVYNEQFF. The CDR3 bases are TGTGCCAGCAGCTCCCAGCTGCCGGGAGTCTACAATGAGCAGTTCTTC.

This chain links TRBV30 with TRBJ1-6; no clear D. This CDR3 contains 13 residues. CDR1 is GTSNPN, CDR2 SVGIG, per germline (reference sequence). Trimming left V 0 bases short and J 7 bases short, with 7 bases between. The CDR3 region has the DNA TGTGCCTGGAGTGTGGGCAGGAATTCACCCCTCCACTTT. Translating it yields CAWSVGRNSPLHF.

A note on this clonotype: A read error is likely, as this CDR3 ends without the conserved phenylalanine or tryptophan. The chain employs TRBV18 and TRBJ1-1, with D possibly TRBD1 on 5 matching bases. Germline assignment: CDR1 KGHSH and CDR2 LQKENI. The CDR3 loop spans 16 amino acids. V shed 3 bases and J shed 1 base, with 15 bases lying between them. The CDR3 loop reads CASSPWTLSQNTEAFY. The DNA for the CDR3 is TGTGCCAGCTCACCTTGGACATTAAGCCAGAACACTGAAGCTTTCTAT.